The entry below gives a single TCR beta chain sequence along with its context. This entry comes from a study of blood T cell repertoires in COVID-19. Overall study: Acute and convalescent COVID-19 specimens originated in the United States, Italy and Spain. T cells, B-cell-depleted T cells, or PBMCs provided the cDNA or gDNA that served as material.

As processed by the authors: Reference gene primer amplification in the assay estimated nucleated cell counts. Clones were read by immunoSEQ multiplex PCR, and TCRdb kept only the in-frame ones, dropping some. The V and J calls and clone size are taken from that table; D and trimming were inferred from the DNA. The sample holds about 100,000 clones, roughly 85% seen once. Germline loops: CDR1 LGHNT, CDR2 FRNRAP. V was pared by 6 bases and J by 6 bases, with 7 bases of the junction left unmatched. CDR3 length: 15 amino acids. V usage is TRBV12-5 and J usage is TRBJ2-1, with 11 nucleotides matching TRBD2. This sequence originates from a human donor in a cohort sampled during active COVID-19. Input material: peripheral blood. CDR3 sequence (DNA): TGTGCTAGTGGAAAGACTAGCGGGGCCCTCAATGAGCAGTTCTTC. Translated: CASGKTSGALNEQFF. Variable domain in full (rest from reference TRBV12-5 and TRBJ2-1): DARVTQTPRHKVTEMGQEVTMRCQPILGHNTVFWYRQTMMQGLELLAYFRNRAPLDDSGMPKDRFSAEMPDATLATLKIQPSEPRDSAVYFCASGKTSGALNEQFFGPGTRLTVL.